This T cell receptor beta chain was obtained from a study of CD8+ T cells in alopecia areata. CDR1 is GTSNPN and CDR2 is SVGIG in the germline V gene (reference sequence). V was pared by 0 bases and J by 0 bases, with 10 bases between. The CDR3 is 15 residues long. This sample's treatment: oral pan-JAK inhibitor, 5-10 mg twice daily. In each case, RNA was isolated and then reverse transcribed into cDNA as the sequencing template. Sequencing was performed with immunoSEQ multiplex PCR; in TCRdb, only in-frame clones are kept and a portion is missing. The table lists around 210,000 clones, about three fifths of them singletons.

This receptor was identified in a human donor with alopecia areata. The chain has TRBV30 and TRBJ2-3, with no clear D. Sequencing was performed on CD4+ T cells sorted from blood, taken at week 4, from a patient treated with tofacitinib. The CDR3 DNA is TGTGCCTGGAGTGTAAAGTGGGCTAGCACAGATACGCAGTATTTT. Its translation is CAWSVKWASTDTQYF.